This TCR beta chain was identified in a study of T cell repertoires in aging, cancer and after chemotherapy. About the study: Roughly 8.8 million TCR reads made up the full dataset.

Rearranged V-D-J TRB sequences were amplified with a mixed TRB-A/B primer pool. One entry per CDR3 protein, called by TCRdb with MiXCR from the multiplex PCR reads. Of approximately 790 distinct CDR3 sequences in the sample, 45% to 65% were seen once. Peripheral blood genomic DNA, not sorted cells or RNA, was the template. The V gene lost 5 bases and the J gene lost 7 bases, with 12 bases spanning the gap. This CDR3 has 13 residues. V is TRBV12-3 or TRBV12-4 and J is TRBJ1-5; no clear D. Sequencing input: blood. This TCR was recovered from a human donor with a blood cancer. The CDR3 sequence is CASSPSRGQPQHF. CDR3 coding DNA: TGTGCCAGCAGTCCGTCCCGGGGACAGCCCCAGCATTTT.